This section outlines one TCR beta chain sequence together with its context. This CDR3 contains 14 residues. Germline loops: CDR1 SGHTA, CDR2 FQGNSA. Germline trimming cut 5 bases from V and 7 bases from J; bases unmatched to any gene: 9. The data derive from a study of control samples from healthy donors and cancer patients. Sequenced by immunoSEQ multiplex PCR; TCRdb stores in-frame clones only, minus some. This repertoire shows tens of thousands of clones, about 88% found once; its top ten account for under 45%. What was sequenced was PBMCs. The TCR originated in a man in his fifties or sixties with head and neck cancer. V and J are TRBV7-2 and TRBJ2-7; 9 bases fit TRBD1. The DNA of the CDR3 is TGTGCCAGCAGCCCGGGGACAGGGATTCGGGAGCAGTACTTC. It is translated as CASSPGTGIREQYF.